These 21 T cell receptor beta chains share one sample of origin, sequenced in a study of response to subunit inactivated influenza vaccine. MiXCR, applied by TCRdb to the RT-PCR reads, yields one record per CDR3 protein. The repertoire has over 650,000 distinct CDR3 sequences, around a sixth of them found once; the top ten carry around 9.9%. Sequences were derived from PBMCs from blood, sampled 5 to 6 days after vaccination. The receptors here all came from a man aged 45-65 years who received an inactivated influenza vaccine.

This sequence joins TRBV7-9 and TRBJ2-3; D gene uncertain. Germline V gene lookup returns CDR1 SEHNR and CDR2 FQNEAQ (reference sequence). Trimming pared 5 bases from V and 6 bases from J, leaving 3 bases between. This CDR3 region has 10 residues. The DNA for the CDR3 is TGTGCCAGCAGCCCGGATACGCAGTATTTT. This gives the protein CASSPDTQYF.

The gene calls are TRBV6-2 or TRBV6-3 and TRBJ2-5; no clear D gene. This CDR3 comprises 12 residues. Germline CDR1 reads MNHEY; CDR2 reads SVGEGT. The V end was cut by 7 bases, the J end by 7 bases, with 13 bases between. As DNA, the CDR3 is TGTGCCAGCACTTCGACCGCGTCGACCCAGTACTTC. Its translation: CASTSTASTQYF.

V gene TRBV7-8 combines with J gene TRBJ2-7; D unclear. V dropped 1 base and J dropped 6 bases, with 7 bases sitting between them. CDR3 size: 12 residues. Germline V CDR1 and CDR2: SGHVS, FQNEAQ. As DNA, the CDR3 is TGTGCCAGCAGCTTAGAGGACGGCGAGCAGTACTTC. Its protein is CASSLEDGEQYF. Looking up the rest from reference TRBV7-8 and TRBJ2-7 gives the full variable domain: GAGVSQSPRYKVAKRGQDVALRCDPISGHVSLFWYQQALGQGPEFLTYFQNEAQLDKSGLPSDRFFAERPEGSVSTLKIQRTQQEDSAVYLCASSLEDGEQYFGPGTRLTVT.

This clonotype was seen a few times. The chain carries TRBV4-1 and TRBJ1-2; TRBD1 might be the D (6 bases). Germline values: CDR1 MGHRA, CDR2 YSYEKL. There are 15 residues in the CDR3. Deletions cut 1 base from V and 4 bases from J, with 13 bases between. This CDR3 is CASSQGLQGSYGYTF. For the CDR3, the DNA is TGCGCCAGCAGCCAAGGTCTTCAGGGGAGCTATGGCTACACCTTC.

This clonotype was observed a few times. The V and J genes are TRBV20-1 and TRBJ1-1, with unresolved D. V lost 4 bases and J lost 0, with 12 bases in between. CDR1 is DFQATT, CDR2 SNEGSKA, per germline (reference sequence). CDR3 length: 14 residues. As DNA, the CDR3 is TGCAGTGCTACATCTGGGAGCATGAACACTGAAGCTTTCTTT. Translated, it gives CSATSGSMNTEAFF.

The genes are TRBV4-1 and TRBJ2-3; D is possibly TRBD2 (6 bases). Between the trimmed V and J ends, which lost 4 bases and 6 bases, there was a span of 32 bases. In germline, CDR1 is MGHRA, CDR2 YSYEKL. CDR3 length: 20 amino acids. The CDR3 loop is CASSPLLALIGVKQSDTQYF. CDR3 nucleotides: TGCGCCAGCAGCCCTCTACTAGCATTGATCGGCGTTAAACAGTCGGATACGCAGTATTTT.

This clonotype appeared a few times. The chain couples TRBV20-1 to TRBJ1-5, with TRBD1 matching 8 bases. Germline V gives CDR1 DFQATT, CDR2 SNEGSKA (reference sequence). This CDR3 contains 17 residues. Unmatched junction bases numbered 14, after V lost 5 bases and J lost 2 bases. CDR3 bases: TGCAGTGCTTCCATTGGACAGGGTCTTATGCGCAATCAGCCCCAGCATTTT. It encodes CSASIGQGLMRNQPQHF.

Only a few counts were recorded for this clonotype. The chain links TRBV29-1 to TRBJ1-1; D gene unclear. The V end was cut by 6 bases, the J end by 1 base, with 6 bases between. This CDR3 has 11 amino acids. Germline CDR1 is SQVTM and CDR2 is ANQGSEA. In DNA, the CDR3 is TGCAGCGTCCAGACGAACACTGAAGCTTTCTTT. Translated, it gives CSVQTNTEAFF.

This chain links TRBV5-1 with TRBJ2-7; the match to TRBD2 covers 16 bases. The junction had 7 bases not matched to a gene; V was cut back by 4 bases and J by 6 bases. The CDR3 is 16 amino acids. Germline V lookup: CDR1 SGHRS, CDR2 YFSETQ. CDR3 sequence: CASSVGTSGRVSEQYF. Written as DNA, the CDR3 is TGCGCCAGCAGCGTGGGGACTAGCGGGAGGGTGAGCGAGCAGTACTTC. Combining the CDR3 with reference TRBV5-1 and TRBJ2-7 gives the whole variable domain KAGVTQTPRYLIKTRGQQVTLSCSPISGHRSVSWYQQTPGQGLQFLFEYFSETQRNKGNFPGRFSGRQFSNSRSEMNVSTLELGDSALYLCASSVGTSGRVSEQYFGPGTRLTVT.

In this sample, this clonotype turned up a few times. The DNA of the CDR3 is TGTGCCAGCAGCTTGGGGGGAGGGCCCTTTAATGAGCAGTTCTTC. It specifies CASSLGGGPFNEQFF. This chain connects TRBV5-6 to TRBJ2-1; 7 positions match TRBD2. The germline V gene has CDR1 SGHDT and CDR2 YYEEEE. The J segment lost 7 bases and the V segment lost 0 bases, leaving 7 bases of the junction unmatched. The length of the CDR3 is 15 residues.

The V and J genes are TRBV20-1 and TRBJ1-5; tentatively, D is TRBD1 (5 bases). CDR1 DFQATT and CDR2 SNEGSKA come from the germline V gene (reference sequence). This CDR3 has 15 residues. Trimming cost V 3 bases and J 0 bases, with 12 bases left between them. The CDR3 coding sequence is TGCAGTGCTAGTCGGGGGACCGATAGCAATCAGCCCCAGCATTTT. Protein sequence: CSASRGTDSNQPQHF.

The gene calls are TRBV6-1 and TRBJ1-1; D is unresolved. CDR1 MNHNS and CDR2 SASEGT come from the germline V gene. V lost 2 bases to trimming and J lost 1 base, with 11 bases between them. The CDR3 spans 15 residues. Here the CDR3 reads CASSEPGSGNTEAFF. As DNA, the CDR3 is TGTGCCAGCAGTGAACCGGGGTCGGGGAACACTGAAGCTTTCTTT.

This clonotype was counted only a few times. This sequence joins TRBV4-3 and TRBJ2-3, with unresolved D. The CDR3 length is 13 residues. Germline assignment: CDR1 LGHNA and CDR2 YSLEER. V was clipped by 0 bases and J by 4 bases, with 5 bases between them. The CDR3 DNA sequence: TGCGCCAGCAGCCAAGATGGGCCAGATACGCAGTATTTT. Protein product: CASSQDGPDTQYF.

This chain uses TRBV5-1 with TRBJ2-1; D gene uncertain. Germline assignment: CDR1 SGHRS and CDR2 YFSETQ. The CDR3 covers 14 residues. V gave up 0 bases and J gave up 6 bases, with 10 bases separating them. CDR3 region: CASSLDLSLNEQFF. The CDR3 region has the DNA TGCGCCAGCAGCTTGGATCTGTCGCTCAATGAGCAGTTCTTC. The full variable domain, with the rest looked up from reference TRBV5-1 and TRBJ2-1, is KAGVTQTPRYLIKTRGQQVTLSCSPISGHRSVSWYQQTPGQGLQFLFEYFSETQRNKGNFPGRFSGRQFSNSRSEMNVSTLELGDSALYLCASSLDLSLNEQFFGPGTRLTVL.

The rearrangement joins TRBV6-1 to TRBJ1-6; TRBD1 might be the D (6 bases). CDR1 MNHNS and CDR2 SASEGT come from the germline V gene. Deletions cut 6 bases from V and 0 bases from J, with 9 bases between. The CDR3 consists of 15 residues. CDR3 protein: CASRTGSSYNSPLHF. CDR3 sequence (DNA): TGTGCCAGCAGAACAGGGAGCTCCTATAATTCACCCCTCCACTTT.

This clonotype was observed a handful of times. The chain links TRBV7-9 to TRBJ1-6; weak D call: TRBD1 (5 bases). The CDR3 covers 12 residues. Germline values: CDR1 SEHNR, CDR2 FQNEAQ (reference sequence). V lost 4 bases, J lost 19 bases, and 17 bases lay in between. The CDR3 reads CASSYSGTAAHF. As DNA, the CDR3 is TGTGCCAGCAGCTATTCCGGGACTGCCGCTCACTTT.

A few counts support this clonotype. The chain has TRBV5-1 and TRBJ1-1; D not certain. The CDR3 is 15 residues long. Germline V lookup: CDR1 SGHRS, CDR2 YFSETQ. V lost 0 bases, J lost 7 bases, and 16 bases lay in between. Here the CDR3 reads CASSLAPAGRNEAFF. CDR3 nucleotides: TGCGCCAGCAGCTTGGCCCCGGCAGGCCGTAATGAAGCTTTCTTT.

The V and J genes are TRBV27 and TRBJ2-7; 9 bases are shared with TRBD2. V lost 8 bases, J lost 5 bases, and 16 bases stayed unmatched. Germline-derived CDR1 and CDR2 are MNHEY and SMNVEV (reference sequence). The CDR3 consists of 16 residues. CDR3 residues: CASGEASGRLPHEQYF. CDR3 DNA: TGTGCCAGCGGGGAGGCGAGCGGGAGGCTTCCCCACGAGCAGTACTTC.

In DNA form, the CDR3 reads TGTGCCAGCAGTTTAGTATCACCGACGGTGGTCAGACGGGACTCCCTGTCCAATGAGCAGTTCTTC. Translated, it gives CASSLVSPTVVRRDSLSNEQFF. This chain uses TRBV12-3 or TRBV12-4 with TRBJ2-1; TRBD2 is a possible D gene (6 bases). V lost 1 base and J lost 6, with 34 bases in between. The CDR3 sequence is 22 residues long.

At least ten counts were recorded for this clonotype. The J gene is TRBJ1-1, the V gene TRBV7-9; no clear D gene. This CDR3 comprises 13 residues. Germline assignment: CDR1 SEHNR and CDR2 FQNEAQ (reference sequence). Trimming took 7 bases from V and 1 from J, leaving 10 bases between them. The DNA for the CDR3 is TGTGCCAGCAAACACGCAGGGAACACTGAAGCTTTCTTT. This translates into CASKHAGNTEAFF.

This clonotype has only a few counts. The V gene is TRBV5-1, the J gene TRBJ2-2; D is unclear. V lost 1 base and J lost 5, with 6 bases in between. This CDR3 has 13 residues. Germline V CDR1 and CDR2: SGHRS, YFSETQ. The DNA for the CDR3 is TGCGCCAGCAGCTTGTTTATAACCGGGGAGCTGTTTTTT. Protein product: CASSLFITGELFF.